The 14 T cell receptor beta chains presented below share a single source sample, sequenced in a study of T cell responses to AZD1222 COVID-19 vaccine. Some clones are missing from TCRdb's copy, which holds only in-frame ones; the method was immunoSEQ multiplex PCR. This sample has about 75,000 clones, with over 75% found just once. This specimen consisted of peripheral blood, obtained 28 days after the second AZD1222 dose. Source of these receptors: an adult who received the AZD1222 COVID-19 vaccine.

V usage is TRBV5-8 and J usage is TRBJ2-3; 11 bases map to TRBD2. This CDR3 has 16 amino acids. J was trimmed by 0 bases and V by 2 bases; bases with no gene match: 2. The germline CDR1 and CDR2 sequences are SGHTS and YDEGEE. The CDR3 nucleotides are TGTGCCAGCAGCTTAGGGACTAGCGGTAGCACAGATACGCAGTATTTT. Translation: CASSLGTSGSTDTQYF.

The chain joins TRBV7-3 to TRBJ2-7, with 7 bases lining up with TRBD1. Germline V gene lookup returns CDR1 SGHTA and CDR2 FQGTGA. J lost 2 bases, V lost 5 bases, and 3 bases had no gene match. This CDR3 comprises 13 residues. CDR3 bases: TGTGCCAGCAGCAGAGGACAGGCCTACGAGCAGTACTTC. This encodes CASSRGQAYEQYF.

The chain has TRBV19 and TRBJ1-2; perhaps TRBD1 as D (5 bases). V dropped 10 bases and J dropped 4 bases, with 13 bases sitting between them. The CDR3 length is 12 residues. Looked up from germline, CDR1 is LNHDA and CDR2 is SQIVND (reference sequence). CDR3: CATGHSIYGYTF. CDR3 nucleotide sequence: TGTGCCACAGGGCACTCTATCTATGGCTACACCTTC.

The chain recombines TRBV4-1 with TRBJ2-7; 9 bases are shared with TRBD1. CDR3 length: 13 residues. CDR1 and CDR2 from the germline V gene are MGHRA and YSYEKL. Unmatched junction bases numbered 1, after V lost 2 bases and J lost 5 bases. The DNA of the CDR3 is TGCGCCAGCAGCCAACGGACAGGGGACGAGCAGTACTTC. It encodes CASSQRTGDEQYF.

The chain has TRBV5-1 and TRBJ1-3; weak D call: TRBD1 (5 bases). The CDR3 sequence is 14 residues long. Looked up from germline, CDR1 is SGHRS and CDR2 is YFSETQ. V dropped 4 bases and J dropped 5 bases, with 13 bases sitting between them. CDR3 bases: TGCGCCAGCAGCGGGGGACTCACCAGAAACACCATATATTTT. Encoded protein: CASSGGLTRNTIYF.

In this sample, this clone turned up once. This chain joins TRBV19 and TRBJ1-4; D is unresolved. In germline, CDR1 is LNHDA, CDR2 SQIVND (reference sequence). This CDR3 is built from 12 residues. V was shortened by 8 bases and J by 5 bases, with 9 bases between the two germline ends. The CDR3 nucleotides read TGTGCCAGTCACAGCCCAAATGAAAAACTGTTTTTT. Amino acid sequence: CASHSPNEKLFF. Full variable domain (missing parts from reference TRBV19 and TRBJ1-4): DGGITQSPKYLFRKEGQNVTLSCEQNLNHDAMYWYRQDPGQGLRLIYYSQIVNDFQKGDIAEGYSVSREKKESFPLTVTSAQKNPTAFYLCASHSPNEKLFFGSGTQLSVL.

The chain couples TRBV7-3 to TRBJ2-1, with D maybe TRBD1 (5 bases). Germline assignment: CDR1 SGHTA and CDR2 FQGTGA. The CDR3 sequence is 15 residues long. Deletions cut 5 bases from V and 8 bases from J, with 19 bases between. CDR3 DNA sequence: TGTGCCAGCAGCCAATCTAGTCAGGGTCTACATGAGCAGTTCTTC. This gives the protein CASSQSSQGLHEQFF.

The CDR3 is CASSSDTGGNTEAFF. CDR3 nucleotides: TGTGCCAGCAGCTCCGACACAGGGGGAAACACTGAAGCTTTCTTT. The chain couples TRBV7-9 to TRBJ1-1; TRBD1 matches 8 bases. The CDR3 extends over 15 amino acids. Germline trimming cut 4 bases from V and 2 bases from J; bases unmatched to any gene: 6. Germline V gives CDR1 SEHNR, CDR2 FQNEAQ (reference sequence).

V is TRBV30 and J is TRBJ2-5; 7 bases align to TRBD2. CDR3 size: 14 residues. The V gene's germline CDR1 is GTSNPN and CDR2 SVGIG (reference sequence). The ends lost 3 bases at V and 3 bases at J; junction bases unmatched: 7. CDR3 amino acids: CAWRGGTNEETQYF. The CDR3 DNA sequence: TGTGCCTGGAGGGGTGGGACTAACGAAGAGACCCAGTACTTC. Drawing the rest from reference TRBV30 and TRBJ2-5, the complete variable domain is SQTIHQWPATLVQPVGSPLSLECTVEGTSNPNLYWYRQAAGRGLQLLFYSVGIGQISSEVPQNLSASRPQDRQFILSSKKLLLSDSGFYLCAWRGGTNEETQYFGPGTRLLVL.

The gene calls are TRBV6-5 and TRBJ1-5; 7 nucleotides line up with TRBD1. J lost 3 bases, V lost 6 bases, and 8 bases had no gene match. This CDR3 is 15 amino acids long. Germline assignment: CDR1 MNHEY and CDR2 SVGAGI. The CDR3 region has the DNA TGTGCCAGCAGAACGACAGGGCAACCCAATCAGCCCCAGCATTTT. Translated, it gives CASRTTGQPNQPQHF.

V usage is TRBV7-9 and J usage is TRBJ2-2; D is tentatively TRBD1 or TRBD2 (5 bases each). The CDR3 contains 14 residues. V lost 5 bases to trimming and J lost 4 bases, with 11 bases between them. CDR1 is SEHNR and CDR2 is FQNEAQ in the germline V gene (reference sequence). This chain's CDR3 is CASSRSGGTGELFF. CDR3 bases: TGTGCCAGCAGCCGTAGTGGGGGCACCGGGGAGCTGTTTTTT. The full variable domain, its missing parts supplied by reference TRBV7-9 and TRBJ2-2, is DTGVSQNPRHKITKRGQNVTFRCDPISEHNRLYWYRQTLGQGPEFLTYFQNEAQLEKSRLLSDRFSAERPKGSFSTLEIQRTEQGDSAMYLCASSRSGGTGELFFGEGSRLTVL.

This chain connects TRBV30 to TRBJ1-6; D may be TRBD1 (5 bases). Deletions cut 1 base from V and 7 bases from J, with 17 bases between. Germline loops: CDR1 GTSNPN, CDR2 SVGIG (reference sequence). The CDR3 runs to 16 residues. The CDR3 coding sequence is TGTGCCTGGAGTGGGCCGGGACCGATGGGGAATTCACCCCTCCACTTT. The encoded protein is CAWSGPGPMGNSPLHF.

The rearrangement uses TRBV14 and TRBJ1-5; D uncertain. Looked up from germline, CDR1 is SGHDN and CDR2 is FVKESK. V lost 1 base and J 3 bases, leaving 4 bases between the germline ends. The CDR3 consists of 13 residues. CDR3 region: CASSQGLNQPQHF. In DNA, the CDR3 is TGTGCCAGCAGCCAAGGACTCAATCAGCCCCAGCATTTT.

The chain links TRBV11-3 to TRBJ2-7; unclear D gene. Germline V lookup: CDR1 SGHNT, CDR2 YENEEA. The CDR3 is 15 residues long. V was clipped by 5 bases and J by 6 bases, with 20 bases between them. The DNA for the CDR3 is TGTGCCAGCAGCAGGTTTGCCGGCAGTTTAGGCGAGCAGTACTTC. Amino acid sequence: CASSRFAGSLGEQYF.